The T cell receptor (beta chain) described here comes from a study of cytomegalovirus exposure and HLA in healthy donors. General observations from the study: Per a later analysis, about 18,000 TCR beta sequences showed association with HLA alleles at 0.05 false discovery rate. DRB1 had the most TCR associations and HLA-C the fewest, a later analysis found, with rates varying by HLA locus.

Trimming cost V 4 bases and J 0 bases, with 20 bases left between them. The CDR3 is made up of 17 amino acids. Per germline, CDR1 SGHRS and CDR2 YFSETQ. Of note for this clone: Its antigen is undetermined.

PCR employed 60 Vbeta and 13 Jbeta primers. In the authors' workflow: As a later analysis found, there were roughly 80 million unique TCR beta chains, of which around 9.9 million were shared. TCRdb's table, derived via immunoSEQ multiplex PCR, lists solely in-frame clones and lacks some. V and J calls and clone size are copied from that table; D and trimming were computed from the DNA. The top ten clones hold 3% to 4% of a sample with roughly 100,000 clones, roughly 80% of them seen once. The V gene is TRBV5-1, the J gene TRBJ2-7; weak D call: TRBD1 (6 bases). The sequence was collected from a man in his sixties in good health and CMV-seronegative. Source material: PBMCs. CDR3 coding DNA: TGCGCCAGCAGCCCGGTCCTCCAGGGGTCGAGCTCCTACGAGCAGTACTTC. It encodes CASSPVLQGSSSYEQYF.